Below are 4 T cell receptor beta chains sequenced from a single sample in a study of T cells in Graves' hyperthyroidism and ophthalmopathy. It was RNA transcripts that yielded the amplified TCR beta CDR3 regions. The HTBI primer set drove a first-round RT-PCR of the TCR CDR3. TCRdb re-called the multiplex PCR reads with MiXCR, one entry per CDR3 protein. The data hold under 500,000 distinct CDR3 sequences, with roughly 13% observed a single time. Sequences were obtained from blood. The receptors shown here come from a man over 45 with Graves' ophthalmopathy.

This clonotype was seen many times. The rearrangement uses TRBV24-1 and TRBJ2-7; D unresolved. The CDR3 sequence is 13 residues long. Looked up from germline, CDR1 is KGHDR and CDR2 is SFDVKD. The V end lost 0 bases, the J end lost 3 bases, and 5 bases lay between the germline ends. CDR3 residues: CATSDLRGYEQYF. The CDR3 DNA is TGTGCCACCAGTGATTTGCGTGGCTACGAGCAGTACTTC.

This clonotype was picked up many times. The chain employs TRBV2 and TRBJ1-1; a possible D gene is TRBD1 (5 bases). V dropped 0 bases and J dropped 11 bases, with 10 bases sitting between them. The CDR3 extends over 12 amino acids. Germline CDR1 is SNHLY and CDR2 is FYNNEI. CDR3 nucleotide sequence: TGTGCCAGCAGTGAAGCGCCCGGGGCGGCTTTCTTT. Its translation: CASSEAPGAAFF.

This clonotype has a count of ten or more. The rearrangement links TRBV30 to TRBJ1-3; D gene uncertain. Germline lookup yields CDR1 GTSNPN and CDR2 SVGIG (reference sequence). V was shortened by 8 bases and J by 1 base, with 15 bases between the two germline ends. The CDR3 has 14 amino acids. The CDR3 bases are TGTGCCAGCAACCAGGTGGGGTCTGGAAACACCATATATTTT. Encoded protein: CASNQVGSGNTIYF.

In its sample, this clonotype was seen many times. The chain has TRBV12-3 or TRBV12-4 and TRBJ2-3; TRBD1 matches 7 bases. This CDR3 has 15 residues. The V segment lost 5 bases and the J segment 0 bases; nucleotides outside the gene matches: 5. In nucleotides, the CDR3 is TGTGCCAGCAGTATCCCGGGACAGAGCACAGATACGCAGTATTTT. This encodes CASSIPGQSTDTQYF.